This T cell receptor beta chain derives from a study of T cell responses to AZD1222 COVID-19 vaccine. General study results and limits: Among those given AZD1222, only six or seven were seropositive at baseline. Donors were chiefly white British, with a greater number of females, and clonal diversity was perhaps underestimated.

As for this clone: Antigen unknown.

Sequencing was performed with immunoSEQ multiplex PCR; in TCRdb, only in-frame clones are kept and a portion is missing. The sample holds about 150,000 clones, over 80% seen once. Germline lookup yields CDR1 LGHDT and CDR2 YNNKEL (reference sequence). This CDR3 is built from 12 residues. V was cut by 6 bases and J by 6 bases, with 10 bases left in between. The material was peripheral blood, obtained 28 days after the second AZD1222 dose. The rearrangement joins TRBV3-1 (or the pseudogene TRBV3-2) to TRBJ2-3; D not resolved. The sequence was collected from an adult who received the AZD1222 COVID-19 vaccine. CDR3 region: CASSLRPDTQYF. The CDR3 bases are TGTGCCAGCAGTCTACGACCGGATACGCAGTATTTT.